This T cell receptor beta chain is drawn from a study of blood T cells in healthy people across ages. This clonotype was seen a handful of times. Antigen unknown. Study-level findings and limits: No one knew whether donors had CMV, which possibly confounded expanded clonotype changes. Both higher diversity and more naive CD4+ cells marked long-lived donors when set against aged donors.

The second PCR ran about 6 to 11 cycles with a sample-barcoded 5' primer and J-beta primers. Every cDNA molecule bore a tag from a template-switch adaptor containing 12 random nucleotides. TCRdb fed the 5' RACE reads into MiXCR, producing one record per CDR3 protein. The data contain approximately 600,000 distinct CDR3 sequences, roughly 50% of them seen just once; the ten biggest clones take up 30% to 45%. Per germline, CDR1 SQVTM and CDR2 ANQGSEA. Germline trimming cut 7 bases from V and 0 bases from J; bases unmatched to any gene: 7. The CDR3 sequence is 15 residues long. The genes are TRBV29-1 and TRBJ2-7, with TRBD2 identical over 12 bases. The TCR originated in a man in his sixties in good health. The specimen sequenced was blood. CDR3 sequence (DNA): TGCAGCGCACTGGCTAGCGGGGGGGCCTCCTACGAGCAGTACTTC. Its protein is CSALASGGASYEQYF.